The 4 T cell receptor beta chains reported below all come from one sample, sequenced in a study of cytomegalovirus exposure and HLA in healthy donors. PCR primers comprised 60 Vbeta and 13 Jbeta primers. Measured with immunoSEQ multiplex PCR; TCRdb has only the in-frame clones, and not every one. The sample gives around 100,000 clones, around 76% of which show up once; around 17% is in the top ten. Sequencing used PBMCs. These receptors all stem from a woman aged 60-75 years in good health and CMV-seropositive.

The gene calls are TRBV2 and TRBJ1-3; D perhaps matches TRBD1 (6 bases). Trimming pared 6 bases from V and 0 bases from J, leaving 12 bases between. CDR3 length: 15 residues. Germline CDR1 reads SNHLY; CDR2 reads FYNNEI. In DNA form, the CDR3 reads TGTGCCAGCAGGGCCGGGACAACCTCTGGAAACACCATATATTTT. This sequence encodes CASRAGTTSGNTIYF.

The genes are TRBV7-2 and TRBJ2-3; no definite D call. Germline V gene lookup returns CDR1 SGHTA and CDR2 FQGNSA. The CDR3 is made up of 12 amino acids. V lost 5 bases to trimming and J lost 0 bases, with 3 bases between them. The CDR3 DNA reads TGTGCCAGCAGCCCTAGCACAGATACGCAGTATTTT. It codes for CASSPSTDTQYF.

This clone occurred once. Distinct nucleotide sequences in the sample also encode this CDR3. The gene calls are TRBV28 and TRBJ2-7; no firm D call. The germline CDR1 and CDR2 sequences are MDHEN and SYDVKM. There are 12 residues in the CDR3. The V end lost 2 bases, the J end lost 2 bases, and 4 bases lay between the germline ends. CDR3 region: CASSLGTYEQYF. CDR3 DNA: TGTGCCAGCAGTTTAGGCACCTACGAGCAGTACTTC.

The chain links TRBV18 to TRBJ1-2; 7 nucleotides line up with TRBD1. V was pared by 4 bases and J by 7 bases, with 9 bases of the junction left unmatched. CDR1 and CDR2 (germline): KGHSH, LQKENI. The CDR3 runs 14 residues. In DNA, the CDR3 is TGTGCCAGCTCACTTACTACAGGGGAGTCTGGCTACACCTTC. It is translated as CASSLTTGESGYTF.